What follows are 24 T cell receptor beta chains derived from one specimen sequenced in a study of T cells in Graves' hyperthyroidism and ophthalmopathy. Researchers took RNA transcripts and amplified the TCR beta CDR3 regions from them. HTBI primers were used for first-round RT-PCR of the TCR CDR3. TCRdb independently ran MiXCR on the multiplex PCR reads; one entry per CDR3 protein. The sample gives fewer than 900,000 distinct CDR3 sequences, about 17% of which show up once; under 10% is in the top ten. Source material: blood. Receptors were obtained from a young man with Graves' hyperthyroidism.

This clonotype came up many times. The chain is built from TRBV2 and TRBJ2-7; D not resolved. This CDR3 comprises 15 residues. The V end was cut by 1 base, the J end by 2 bases, with 12 bases between. Germline-derived CDR1 and CDR2 are SNHLY and FYNNEI. The CDR3 region has the DNA TGTGCCAGCAGTGAAGAGAGGTGGGCCACCTACGAGCAGTACTTC. This gives the protein CASSEERWATYEQYF. The variable domain in full, completed from reference TRBV2 and TRBJ2-7, reads EPEVTQTPSHQVTQMGQEVILRCVPISNHLYFYWYRQILGQKVEFLVSFYNNEISEKSEIFDDQFSVERPDGSNFTLKIRSTKLEDSAMYFCASSEERWATYEQYFGPGTRLTVT.

This clonotype was recorded a few times. V is TRBV24-1 and J is TRBJ1-5; no definite D call. Germline CDR1 reads KGHDR; CDR2 reads SFDVKD. There are 13 residues in the CDR3. V dropped 10 bases and J dropped 5 bases, with 14 bases sitting between them. The CDR3 is CATSAGGHQPQHF. CDR3 DNA: TGTGCCACTTCCGCGGGTGGTCATCAGCCCCAGCATTTT.

This clonotype has a count of ten or more. The rearrangement links TRBV20-1 to TRBJ2-1; 10 positions agree with TRBD1. CDR3 length: 15 residues. Germline assignment: CDR1 DFQATT and CDR2 SNEGSKA (reference sequence). The V segment lost 5 bases and the J segment 5 bases; nucleotides outside the gene matches: 9. DNA for the CDR3: TGCAGTGCTTACTTATGGGACAGGGGTGACAATGAGCAGTTCTTC. Residues: CSAYLWDRGDNEQFF.

This clonotype was seen many times. The chain is built from TRBV6-1 and TRBJ2-1; D is possibly TRBD1 (5 bases). V was shortened by 1 base and J by 8 bases, with 6 bases between the two germline ends. In germline, CDR1 is MNHNS, CDR2 SASEGT. The CDR3 totals 12 residues. The CDR3 sequence is CASSEVGDEQFF. The DNA for the CDR3 is TGTGCCAGCAGTGAAGTAGGGGATGAGCAGTTCTTC.

This clonotype was detected many times. V is TRBV5-8 and J is TRBJ2-2; 9 nucleotides line up with TRBD2. V shed 4 bases, J shed 4 bases, and the junction held 11 bases outside the gene matches. The V gene's germline CDR1 is SGHTS and CDR2 YDEGEE. The CDR3 totals 17 residues. CDR3 sequence: CASSPTGTSKGTGELFF. The CDR3 bases are TGTGCCAGCAGCCCCACAGGGACTAGCAAGGGCACCGGGGAGCTGTTTTTT.

This clonotype was picked up many times. The rearrangement uses TRBV9 and TRBJ2-7; D gene uncertain. This CDR3 contains 13 residues. Trimming pared 3 bases from V and 5 bases from J, leaving 12 bases between. Germline V lookup: CDR1 SGDLS, CDR2 YYNGEE. DNA of the CDR3: TGTGCCAGCAGCGAGAGTGAGCACCACGAGCAGTACTTC. Its translation: CASSESEHHEQYF.

This clonotype was detected many times. CDR3 coding DNA: TGTGCCAGCAGTGAAAACGGATCACCCCTTAGCACAGATACGCAGTATTTT. Translated: CASSENGSPLSTDTQYF. The chain joins TRBV2 to TRBJ2-3; the D is unclear. The length of the CDR3 is 17 residues. The V gene lost 2 bases and the J gene lost 0 bases, with 15 bases spanning the gap. CDR1 and CDR2 (germline): SNHLY, FYNNEI.

CDR3 sequence: CASSEWHNGDYGYTF. The DNA of the CDR3 is TGTGCCAGCAGTGAGTGGCACAACGGAGACTATGGCTACACCTTC. The V gene is TRBV3-1, the J gene TRBJ1-2; D unresolved. Trimming left V 6 bases short and J 3 bases short, with 17 bases between. The CDR3 is 15 amino acids. CDR1 and CDR2 from the germline V gene are LGHDT and YNNKEL (reference sequence). Complete variable domain (other parts from reference TRBV3-1 and TRBJ1-2): DTAVSQTPKYLVTQMGNDKSIKCEQNLGHDTMYWYKQDSKKFLKIMFSYNNKELIINETVPNRFSPKSPDKAHLNLHINSLELGDSAVYFCASSEWHNGDYGYTFGSGTRLTVV.

This clonotype came up many times. V and J are TRBV18 and TRBJ2-5, with D possibly TRBD2 on 5 matching bases. Trimming removed 3 bases from V and 1 base from J, with 6 bases in between. The CDR3 is 13 amino acids. CDR1 and CDR2 (germline): KGHSH, LQKENI. CDR3 nucleotides: TGTGCCAGCTCACCGAGGGCCCAAGAGACCCAGTACTTC. It translates to CASSPRAQETQYF.

This clonotype was detected only a few times. The chain couples TRBV5-1 to TRBJ2-3; D could derive from TRBD1 or TRBD2 (5 bases each). Germline V gene lookup returns CDR1 SGHRS and CDR2 YFSETQ. Trimming stripped 5 bases from V and 2 bases from J, with 12 bases between. This CDR3 has 14 amino acids. The CDR3 DNA sequence: TGCGCCAGCAGTACGGGACGCCTCACAGATACGCAGTATTTT. It yields the protein CASSTGRLTDTQYF.

CDR3 DNA: TGTGCCAGCAGCTTAGTATCCAGTTCCTACGAGCAGTACTTC. Protein product: CASSLVSSSYEQYF. The chain recombines TRBV7-2 with TRBJ2-7, with D unresolved. Germline V lookup: CDR1 SGHTA, CDR2 FQGNSA. V lost 1 base and J lost 1, with 8 bases in between. The CDR3 totals 14 residues.

The CDR3 here is CASSLAGGPAGELFF. CDR3 sequence (DNA): TGTGCCAGTAGTTTAGCGGGAGGGCCAGCCGGGGAGCTGTTTTTT. The chain uses TRBV19 and TRBJ2-2, with 11 bases that match TRBD2. The germline V gene has CDR1 LNHDA and CDR2 SQIVND (reference sequence). This CDR3 region has 15 residues. V dropped 5 bases and J dropped 6; count of bases not matched to a gene: 5.

This clonotype was detected many times. This rearrangement joins TRBV6-5 to TRBJ2-1; maybe TRBD1 (5 bases). CDR3 length equals 14 residues. The V end lost 2 bases, the J end lost 9 bases, and 14 bases lay between the germline ends. Per germline, CDR1 MNHEY and CDR2 SVGAGI. This chain's CDR3 is CASSYRTGSGEQFF. CDR3 coding DNA: TGTGCCAGCAGTTACCGTACAGGCTCCGGTGAGCAGTTCTTC.

This clonotype was found many times. This chain joins TRBV2 and TRBJ1-5, with 7 bases lining up with TRBD1. CDR3 length: 16 amino acids. Germline CDR1 SNHLY, CDR2 FYNNEI. The junction had 13 bases not matched to a gene; V was cut back by 4 bases and J by 7 bases. CDR3 coding DNA: TGTGCCAGCAGTGGTTTCCCCGGGACAGTGGAACAGCCCCAGCATTTT. Its protein is CASSGFPGTVEQPQHF.

V is TRBV16 and J is TRBJ1-5; tentative D call: TRBD1 (5 bases). V lost 4 bases and J 3 bases, leaving 16 bases between the germline ends. This CDR3 is built from 16 residues. Germline V gene data show CDR1 as KGHSY and CDR2 as FQNENV. CDR3 DNA sequence: TGTGCCAGCAGCCCCTTTTGGGCAGGGAACAATCAGCCCCAGCATTTT. It specifies CASSPFWAGNNQPQHF.

V is TRBV6-9 and J is TRBJ2-7; 8 nucleotides line up with TRBD1. With 6 bases clipped from V and 7 bases from J, the junction kept 11 bases outside the gene matches. The CDR3 spans 14 residues. Germline CDR1 MNHGY, CDR2 SVAAGI. The CDR3: CASSYGTGTREQYF. Here the CDR3 DNA reads TGTGCCAGCAGCTACGGGACAGGAACGAGGGAGCAGTACTTC.

This clonotype occurred a few times. V and J are TRBV4-2 and TRBJ2-7; D is uncertain. Germline values: CDR1 LGHNA, CDR2 YNFKEQ. Trimming removed 0 bases from V and 4 bases from J, with 16 bases in between. The CDR3 extends over 16 amino acids. CDR3 in DNA: TGTGCCAGCAGCCAAGATGCGCGGAACTACGCTTACGAGCAGTACTTC. It encodes CASSQDARNYAYEQYF.

In this sample, this clonotype turned up many times. The CDR3: CATTGTERSSYNEQFF. The CDR3 bases are TGTGCCACGACAGGTACTGAGCGGAGCTCCTACAATGAGCAGTTCTTC. The chain links TRBV2 to TRBJ2-1; TRBD1 is a possible D gene (6 bases). V gave up 10 bases and J gave up 0 bases, with 19 bases separating them. CDR1 and CDR2 from the germline V gene are SNHLY and FYNNEI. The CDR3 sequence is 16 residues long.

The chain uses TRBV6-1 and TRBJ2-7; 7 nucleotides match TRBD1. The V segment lost 5 bases and the J segment 3 bases; nucleotides outside the gene matches: 7. The CDR3 is 14 amino acids. The germline gives CDR1 MNHNS, CDR2 SASEGT. CDR3 nucleotides: TGTGCCAGCAGTCTGGACAGGATAAGCTACGAGCAGTACTTC. Encoded protein: CASSLDRISYEQYF.

The chain combines TRBV2 with TRBJ1-1, with 7 bases that match TRBD1. Germline V gene sequence: CDR1 SNHLY, CDR2 FYNNEI. CDR3 length: 16 amino acids. Trimming cost V 7 bases and J 4 bases; bases outside gene matches: 15. CDR3 loop: CASKRQGAPRGTEAFF. CDR3 nucleotides: TGTGCCAGCAAACGACAGGGTGCCCCAAGGGGCACTGAAGCTTTCTTT.

This clonotype came up many times. The V gene is TRBV5-4, the J gene TRBJ2-3; 12 bases match TRBD2. V gave up 5 bases and J gave up 5 bases; unmatched junction bases: 3. Germline values: CDR1 SGHNT, CDR2 YYREEE (reference sequence). This CDR3 is 14 amino acids long. This chain's CDR3 is CASSPGLAGDTQYF. The CDR3 DNA is TGTGCCAGCAGTCCGGGACTAGCGGGAGATACGCAGTATTTT.

The sample holds a few counts of this clonotype. The chain links TRBV20-1 to TRBJ1-3, with D perhaps matching TRBD1 (5 bases). The CDR3 covers 13 residues. V lost 5 bases and J 3 bases, leaving 11 bases between the germline ends. Per germline, CDR1 DFQATT and CDR2 SNEGSKA (reference sequence). In DNA form, the CDR3 reads TGCAGTGCTCTACGGGGGAATGGAAACACCATATATTTT. Protein sequence: CSALRGNGNTIYF.

In this sample, this clonotype turned up a few times. The gene calls are TRBV7-9 and TRBJ2-3; 7 bases agree with TRBD2. Germline lookup yields CDR1 SEHNR and CDR2 FQNEAQ (reference sequence). V dropped 3 bases and J dropped 6; count of bases not matched to a gene: 9. CDR3 length equals 15 residues. This chain's CDR3 is CASSFPGTTRDTQYF. For the CDR3, the DNA is TGTGCCAGCAGCTTCCCCGGGACTACCCGCGATACGCAGTATTTT.

This clonotype was observed many times. The chain employs TRBV28 and TRBJ1-2; D perhaps matches TRBD1 (5 bases). V was shortened by 3 bases and J by 3 bases, with 5 bases between the two germline ends. CDR1 is MDHEN and CDR2 is SYDVKM in the germline V gene. CDR3 size: 12 residues. The CDR3 DNA reads TGTGCCAGCAGTTTGGGGCACTATGGCTACACCTTC. Translated, it gives CASSLGHYGYTF.